The text below deals with one T cell receptor beta chain. The sample originates from a study of blood T cell repertoires in COVID-19. The repertoire was sequenced with immunoSEQ multiplex PCR; TCRdb's copy has only in-frame clones and lacks some. The table shows about 310,000 clones, with approximately 91% occurring only once. V was pared by 5 bases and J by 5 bases, with 6 bases of the junction left unmatched. The germline CDR1 and CDR2 sequences are MNHEY and SMNVEV (reference sequence). There are 16 residues in the CDR3. The genes are TRBV27 and TRBJ1-6; 10 bases are a match to TRBD1. This TCR came from a woman aged 40 to 50 who had recovered from COVID-19. Sequencing was performed on PBMCs or T cells enriched from blood (not recorded which). This CDR3 is CASSAGQGLDNSPLHF. The CDR3 coding sequence is TGTGCCAGCAGTGCGGGACAGGGGCTAGATAATTCACCCCTCCACTTT.